This T cell receptor beta chain was recovered during a study of cytomegalovirus exposure and HLA in healthy donors. The CDR3 runs 18 residues. Germline CDR1 is SEHNR and CDR2 is FQNEAQ (reference sequence). Vbeta (60) and Jbeta (13) primers were used in the PCR. Clones were sequenced by immunoSEQ multiplex PCR, and TCRdb holds only the in-frame ones, with some missing. The sample holds 250,000 to 350,000 clones, around 86% seen once. Study findings and constraints: For most TCR beta V segments, an earlier analysis put the productive rate at about 87% or about 30% of the time. Cytomegalovirus status was reportedly diagnosed by the classifier with high specificity and sensitivity.

With respect to this clone: Its specificity is not known. An end of the junction does not agree with germline; a read error may underlie this.

Sequenced sample: PBMCs. The V gene is TRBV7-9, the J gene TRBJ1-2, with 12 bases aligning to TRBD1. The sequence was collected from a man in his forties in good health and CMV-seropositive. For the CDR3, the DNA is TGTTCCAGCAGCTTTTCCGGGACAGGGGGCCTAGCTAACTATGGCTACACCTTC. Its translation: CSSSFSGTGGLANYGYTF.